This TCR beta chain was documented in a study of blood T cells in healthy people across ages. Per germline, CDR1 SEHNR and CDR2 FQNEAQ (reference sequence). The CDR3 spans 17 residues. Trimming removed 4 bases at V and 4 bases at J, with 22 bases between. Of note for this clonotype: Its target is unknown.

The second PCR ran roughly 6 to 11 cycles with a sample-barcoded 5' primer and J-beta primers. Sequencing yielded, for each sample, at least 3 million paired-end reads carrying CDR3. In TCRdb, the 5' RACE reads were re-called with MiXCR into one record per CDR3 protein. The sample has about 810,000 distinct CDR3 sequences; 35% to 40% are singletons. Study outcomes and limitations: Those diversity estimates obtained from one million T cells were thought to be underestimates.

The chain is built from TRBV7-9 and TRBJ1-1; weak D call: TRBD1 (6 bases). Specimen: blood. The receptor was derived from a man aged 18 to 29 in good health. CDR3 protein: CASSWTTGTPRGTEAFF. CDR3 DNA: TGTGCCAGCAGCTGGACAACCGGGACACCAAGGGGCACTGAAGCTTTCTTT.